This T cell receptor beta chain was obtained from a study of T cells in Graves' hyperthyroidism and ophthalmopathy. Amplification of TCR beta CDR3 regions was performed using RNA transcripts as template. RT-PCR in the first round (using the HTBI primer set) targeted the TCR CDR3. TCRdb re-called the multiplex PCR reads through MiXCR, storing one row per CDR3 protein. In the table there are roughly 580,000 distinct CDR3 sequences, approximately 44% of which are singletons. The germline V gene has CDR1 KGHDR and CDR2 SFDVKD. This CDR3 region has 12 residues. The germline V and J ends were trimmed by 11 bases and 3 bases, with 13 bases remaining between them. Hyperthyroidism was newly diagnosed in patients aged 18 to 65 (duration under 2 months). This clonotype was counted at least ten times.

The chain uses TRBV24-1 and TRBJ2-7; no firm D call. The clonotype comes from a woman between 18 and 29 years old with Graves' hyperthyroidism. Specimen: peripheral blood or thyroid tissue (not recorded which). CDR3: CANPAWLYEQYF. CDR3 coding DNA: TGTGCCAACCCGGCCTGGCTCTACGAGCAGTACTTC.